The clone carrying this T cell receptor (beta chain) has only a few counts. The entry originates in a study of blood T cell repertoires in COVID-19. Study summary: Collection of acute and convalescent COVID-19 samples took place in the United States, Italy and Spain. T cells, B-cell-depleted T cells, or PBMCs provided the cDNA or gDNA that served as material.

Those who participated ranged in age from roughly 18 to 100 years and resided in about two dozen US areas. Cohort assignment relied on participant-reported clinical history. Unmatched junction bases numbered 7, after V lost 6 bases and J lost 5 bases. The CDR3 covers 15 residues. Germline CDR1 and CDR2: MNHEY and SVGAGI. This table comes from immunoSEQ multiplex PCR, and its TCRdb copy is limited to in-frame clones, with some not included. The sample shows about 220,000 clones, around 87% of them seen only once. This sequence originates from a man aged 25 to 40 who had been exposed to COVID-19. What was sequenced was PBMCs or T cells enriched from blood (not recorded which). The rearrangement uses TRBV6-5 and TRBJ1-2; 12 nucleotides match TRBD1. CDR3 region: CASSAGQGAYYGYTF. Here the CDR3 DNA reads TGTGCCAGCAGCGCGGGACAGGGGGCGTATTATGGCTACACCTTC.